Included here is one T cell receptor (beta chain) sequence, with context. This clonotype has a single count. The antigen it recognizes is unknown. No base qualities exist here, and no much larger clone lies one base off it. One read alone lends weak support. A case-control design nested within a healthcare worker cohort in London, UK, was used, with weekly nasopharyngeal swab PCR tests and blood sampling performed. Healthcare workers were enrolled in the week of the UK lockdown, from 23 to 31 March 2020, and were followed every week for up to roughly 15 weeks. The data are from a study of early T cells in non-severe SARS-CoV-2 infection (dated by TCRdb to the early 2020s). Background for the entire study: TCR sequencing used bulk RNA from unsorted whole blood, so alpha and beta chains could not be paired. Points the paper makes about the study in general: VDJdb matching was skewed toward anti-spike CD8 responses, so virus-specific expansions were likely underestimated and private and CD4 specificities were missed.

Libraries were built with 5' RACE. Sequencing instrument: NextSeq 500. In the TCR library protocol, unique molecular identifiers were attached to individual cDNA molecules to correct for PCR bias and sequencing error. Sequencing covered both TCR alpha and beta chains, and within each sample the abundances of alpha and beta sequences were tightly co-correlated. In the original analysis: Decombinator V4 was used to annotate TCR sequences for V gene, J gene and CDR3. TCRs were defined as expanded if a significant change between any two time points was detected under a Poisson model with p below 0.0001. TCR abundances were normalised to the total number of TCRs sequenced in each sample and reported as counts per million. TRAV1-2 paired with TRAJ12, TRAJ20 or TRAJ33 defined MAIT TCRs, while TRAV10 paired with TRAJ18 defined iNKT TCRs. VDJdb, accessed 1 November 2021, was searched for CMV, EBV and SARS-CoV-2 annotated TCRs, with TCRs annotated for multiple antigens excluded. The raw public reads went through TCRdb reprocessing: fastp at Q25, MiXCR clone calling, in-frame beta chains kept. Each record represents a unique CDR3 protein, reported with the most common genes and DNA among its rows. None of the V and J calls come from the authors' own analysis; TCRdb made them. The sample table lists about 97,000 distinct CDR3 sequences, about 12% of them with a count of one. Of the sample, 6.2% falls within the top ten clones.

V is clipped by 6 bases and J by 7 bases, and the sequence between their germline boundaries is 10 bases long. From cysteine to phenylalanine, the CDR3 is 11 amino acids long. Just CDR3 DNA is preserved here, 33 bases in frame from base 1. CDR1 and CDR2 are read off the germline V gene (reference sequence) as SEHNR and FQNEAQ. The source material was whole blood. The receptor comes from an adult who was a healthcare worker with PCR-confirmed SARS-CoV-2 infection or an uninfected control (not recorded which). The sequence links TRBV7-9 to TRBJ2-7, with the D gene too uncertain to name. The DNA sequence follows: TGTGCCAGCAGTCTAAACGGAGAGCAGTACTTC. It encodes CASSLNGEQYF.